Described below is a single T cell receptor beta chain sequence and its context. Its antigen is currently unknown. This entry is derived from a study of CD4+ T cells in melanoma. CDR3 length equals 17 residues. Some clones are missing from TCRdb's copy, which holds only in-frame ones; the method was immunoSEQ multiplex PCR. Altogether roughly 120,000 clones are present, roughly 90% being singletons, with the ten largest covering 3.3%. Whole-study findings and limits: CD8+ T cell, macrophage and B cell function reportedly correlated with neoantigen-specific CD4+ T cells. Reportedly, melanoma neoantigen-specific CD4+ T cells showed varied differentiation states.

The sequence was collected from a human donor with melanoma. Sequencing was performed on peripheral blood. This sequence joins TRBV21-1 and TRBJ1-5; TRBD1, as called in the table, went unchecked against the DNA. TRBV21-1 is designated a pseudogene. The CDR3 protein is CASSKVLQGYSNQPQHF. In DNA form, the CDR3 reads TGTGCCAGCAGCAAAGTTCTACAGGGATATAGCAATCAGCCCCAGCATTTT.